The 22 T cell receptor beta chains given below trace back to one sample, sequenced in a study of blood T cell repertoires in COVID-19. Profiling relied on immunoSEQ multiplex PCR, and the TCRdb table lists in-frame clones only, not all of them. The table lists about 92,000 clones, roughly 84% of them singletons, with around an eighth in the top ten. The source material was peripheral blood. These receptors all stem from a human donor in a cohort sampled during active COVID-19.

This chain uses TRBV7-8 with TRBJ1-6; perhaps TRBD1 as D (5 bases). The germline V gene has CDR1 SGHVS and CDR2 FQNEAQ. V was clipped by 2 bases and J by 3 bases, with 11 bases between them. CDR3 size: 16 residues. CDR3 protein: CASSLSRVGYNSPLHF. Written as DNA, the CDR3 is TGTGCCAGCAGCTTATCCAGGGTGGGCTATAATTCACCCCTCCACTTT. The full variable domain, in which reference TRBV7-8 and TRBJ1-6 provide the parts outside the CDR3, is GAGVSQSPRYKVAKRGQDVALRCDPISGHVSLFWYQQALGQGPEFLTYFQNEAQLDKSGLPSDRFFAERPEGSVSTLKIQRTQQEDSAVYLCASSLSRVGYNSPLHFGNGTRLTVT.

This chain joins TRBV7-6 and TRBJ2-7; 7 bases are shared with TRBD2. This CDR3 is 15 amino acids long. Germline loops: CDR1 SGHVS, CDR2 FNYEAQ. V gave up 1 base and J gave up 2 bases; unmatched junction bases: 5. For the CDR3, the DNA is TGTGCCAGCAGCTTAGTCGCTAGCGGCCCCTACGAGCAGTACTTC. This sequence encodes CASSLVASGPYEQYF.

The chain recombines TRBV7-9 with TRBJ1-2, with TRBD1 identical over 8 bases. After removal of 8 bases from V and 2 bases from J, the junction contained 13 bases not matched to a gene. The CDR3 has 16 residues. Germline V lookup: CDR1 SEHNR, CDR2 FQNEAQ (reference sequence). The CDR3 protein is CASGLPVDRENYGYTF. The DNA of the CDR3 is TGTGCCAGCGGCCTTCCCGTGGACAGGGAGAACTATGGCTACACCTTC. The variable domain in full, completed from reference TRBV7-9 and TRBJ1-2, reads DTGVSQNPRHKITKRGQNVTFRCDPISEHNRLYWYRQTLGQGPEFLTYFQNEAQLEKSRLLSDRFSAERPKGSFSTLEIQRTEQGDSAMYLCASGLPVDRENYGYTFGSGTRLTVV.

The chain is built from TRBV7-9 and TRBJ2-3; a possible D gene is TRBD2 (5 bases). The CDR3 is made up of 17 amino acids. V shed 1 base and J shed 2 bases, with 16 bases lying between them. Germline V gene data show CDR1 as SEHNR and CDR2 as FQNEAQ (reference sequence). CDR3 nucleotide sequence: TGTGCCAGCAGCTTAGGAGTGGCGGGTGTTCACACAGATACGCAGTATTTT. It encodes CASSLGVAGVHTDTQYF. The full variable domain, rest sourced from reference TRBV7-9 and TRBJ2-3, is DTGVSQNPRHKITKRGQNVTFRCDPISEHNRLYWYRQTLGQGPEFLTYFQNEAQLEKSRLLSDRFSAERPKGSFSTLEIQRTEQGDSAMYLCASSLGVAGVHTDTQYFGPGTRLTVL.

This rearrangement joins TRBV11-1 to TRBJ2-3; 7 nucleotides align to TRBD1. The ends lost 5 bases at V and 4 bases at J; junction bases unmatched: 9. This CDR3 region has 15 residues. CDR1 and CDR2 from the germline V gene are SGHAT and FQDESV (reference sequence). The CDR3 sequence: CASSPTRGRADTQYF. In nucleotides, the CDR3 is TGTGCCAGCAGCCCAACGAGGGGGCGGGCAGATACGCAGTATTTT.

The chain has TRBV6-5 and TRBJ1-5; D ambiguous. CDR3 length equals 14 residues. V was pared by 6 bases and J by 0 bases, with 9 bases between. Germline values: CDR1 MNHEY, CDR2 SVGAGI. The CDR3 is CASSFGDSNQPQHF. CDR3 sequence (DNA): TGTGCCAGCAGCTTCGGAGATAGCAATCAGCCCCAGCATTTT.

V and J are TRBV6-2 or TRBV6-3 and TRBJ2-5; D is ambiguous. V was pared by 0 bases and J by 5 bases, with 10 bases between. Germline-derived CDR1 and CDR2 are MNHEY and SVGEGT. The CDR3 totals 14 residues. DNA of the CDR3: TGTGCCAGCAGTTACTCTTTGGTCCGGGAGACCCAGTACTTC. Translating gives CASSYSLVRETQYF.

The chain carries TRBV4-1 and TRBJ1-1; D remains unclear. Germline assignment: CDR1 MGHRA and CDR2 YSYEKL. The V gene lost 1 base and the J gene lost 10 bases, with 10 bases spanning the gap. This CDR3 spans 12 amino acids. CDR3 amino acids: CASSQGPGRAFF. The CDR3 DNA is TGCGCCAGCAGCCAAGGGCCTGGGCGAGCTTTCTTT.

The chain has TRBV7-3 and TRBJ2-1, with 9 bases matching TRBD1. CDR1 is SGHTA and CDR2 is FQGTGA in the germline V gene. V gave up 0 bases and J gave up 5 bases; unmatched junction bases: 5. The CDR3 covers 16 residues. CDR3 sequence reads: CASSLTTGGQDNEQFF. The CDR3 nucleotides read TGTGCCAGCAGCTTAACGACAGGGGGACAGGACAATGAGCAGTTCTTC.

The rearrangement links TRBV9 to TRBJ2-3, with 7 positions matching TRBD2. The germline gives CDR1 SGDLS, CDR2 YYNGEE. Unmatched junction bases numbered 8, after V lost 4 bases and J lost 0 bases. There are 16 residues in the CDR3. The CDR3 protein is CASSPRASGSTDTQYF. The CDR3, as DNA: TGTGCCAGCAGCCCTCGGGCTAGCGGAAGCACAGATACGCAGTATTTT.

This chain links TRBV9 with TRBJ2-3, with no clear D. The CDR3 sequence is 12 residues long. The V end lost 3 bases, the J end lost 7 bases, and 9 bases lay between the germline ends. The germline CDR1 and CDR2 sequences are SGDLS and YYNGEE. The CDR3: CASSGLTNTQYF. In DNA, the CDR3 is TGTGCCAGCAGCGGGCTGACAAATACGCAGTATTTT. The variable domain in full, with the rest retrieved from reference TRBV9 and TRBJ2-3, is DSGVTQTPKHLITATGQRVTLRCSPRSGDLSVYWYQQSLDQGLQFLIQYYNGEERAKGNILERFSAQQFPDLHSELNLSSLELGDSALYFCASSGLTNTQYFGPGTRLTVL.

This clone appeared a few times. The V and J genes are TRBV3-1 (or the pseudogene TRBV3-2) and TRBJ2-7; D possibly corresponds to TRBD1 (6 bases). The V end was cut by 4 bases, the J end by 4 bases, with 8 bases between. CDR3 length equals 12 residues. Germline-derived CDR1 and CDR2 are LGHDT and YNNKEL (reference sequence). The CDR3 DNA follows: TGTGCCAGCAGCCGGACAGCATACGAGCAGTACTTC. Protein: CASSRTAYEQYF.

The chain uses TRBV5-1 and TRBJ1-2; D may be TRBD1 (6 bases). This CDR3 is 13 amino acids long. The V gene lost 5 bases and the J gene lost 2 bases, with 10 bases spanning the gap. Germline V gene sequence: CDR1 SGHRS, CDR2 YFSETQ. The CDR3, as DNA: TGCGCCAGCAGTAACACAGGGAACTATGGCTACACCTTC. This encodes CASSNTGNYGYTF.

The chain is built from TRBV7-9 and TRBJ1-4; 11 nucleotides align to TRBD1. The trim removed 5 bases at V and 4 bases at J, leaving 12 bases unmatched. The germline gives CDR1 SEHNR, CDR2 FQNEAQ (reference sequence). The CDR3 runs 18 residues. CDR3 in amino acids: CASSPIPGTGGGNEKLFF. The CDR3 region has the DNA TGTGCCAGCAGCCCGATACCCGGGACAGGGGGAGGTAATGAAAAACTGTTTTTT.

The genes are TRBV11-1 and TRBJ1-2; 7 bases are shared with TRBD1. The CDR3 consists of 15 residues. Germline CDR1 and CDR2: SGHAT and FQDESV (reference sequence). The V and J ends lost 4 bases and 12 bases, in that order; junction bases with no gene match: 17. The CDR3 region has the DNA TGTGCCAGCAGCTCGCGGACTGGACAGGTCCGGGCCCACACCTTC. Translated, it gives CASSSRTGQVRAHTF.

The CDR3 nucleotides read TGTGCCAGCAGTTCTTGGACAGGGACTAACTATGGCTACACCTTC. Residues: CASSSWTGTNYGYTF. The chain couples TRBV27 to TRBJ1-2; 8 nucleotides align to TRBD1. The CDR3 loop spans 15 amino acids. Germline V lookup: CDR1 MNHEY, CDR2 SMNVEV (reference sequence). Trimming took 4 bases from V and 0 from J; bases not matched to a gene: 4.

This clone was seen only a few times. The gene calls are TRBV7-3 and TRBJ2-2, with 7 nucleotides matching TRBD2. Per the germline V gene, CDR1 is SGHTA and CDR2 is FQGTGA. The trim removed 4 bases at V and 4 bases at J, leaving 6 bases unmatched. There are 15 residues in the CDR3. CDR3 loop: CASSSRLAGTGELFF. The CDR3 DNA reads as TGTGCCAGCAGCTCCCGACTAGCAGGCACCGGGGAGCTGTTTTTT.

CDR3 DNA: TGTGCCAGCAGCGTAGGGCTAGCGTACGAGCAGTACTTC. This translates into CASSVGLAYEQYF. The chain uses TRBV9 and TRBJ2-7, with D maybe TRBD2 (6 bases). This CDR3 contains 13 residues. Trimming cost V 0 bases and J 4 bases, with 8 bases left between them. CDR1 and CDR2 from the germline V gene are SGDLS and YYNGEE.

The CDR3 reads CASIPIGVAGVTWEQYF. In nucleotides, the CDR3 is TGTGCCAGTATCCCCATCGGGGTAGCGGGAGTGACTTGGGAGCAGTACTTC. This rearrangement joins TRBV19 to TRBJ2-7; 9 bases agree with TRBD2. The CDR3 is 17 residues long. CDR1 is LNHDA and CDR2 is SQIVND in the germline V gene (reference sequence). V dropped 7 bases and J dropped 7; count of bases not matched to a gene: 20.

There are a few counts of this clone. The chain employs TRBV4-2 and TRBJ2-7; maybe TRBD2 (6 bases). There are 13 residues in the CDR3. Germline CDR1 is LGHNA and CDR2 is YNFKEQ. Trimming pared 1 base from V and 6 bases from J, leaving 10 bases between. The CDR3 reads CASSQVGGTEQYF. CDR3 nucleotide sequence: TGTGCCAGCAGCCAAGTAGGCGGGACCGAGCAGTACTTC.

The chain joins TRBV6-6 to TRBJ2-3; D gene uncertain. V lost 5 bases and J lost 2, with 5 bases in between. The CDR3 sequence is 12 residues long. Germline CDR1 is MNHNY and CDR2 is SVGAGI (reference sequence). As DNA, the CDR3 is TGTGCCAGCAGTGCCTACACAGATACGCAGTATTTT. Its protein is CASSAYTDTQYF.

The chain carries TRBV4-1 and TRBJ2-2; D is perhaps TRBD1 (6 bases). Germline CDR1 reads MGHRA; CDR2 reads YSYEKL. This CDR3 comprises 16 residues. V was trimmed by 2 bases and J by 3 bases, leaving 13 bases between them. The CDR3 protein is CASSQPEGVDTGELFF. CDR3 sequence (DNA): TGCGCCAGCAGCCAACCCGAGGGGGTCGACACCGGGGAGCTGTTTTTT.